This record looks at one T cell receptor (beta chain) sequence and its context. Germline CDR1 GTSNPN, CDR2 SVGIG (reference sequence). The V segment lost 3 bases and the J segment 7 bases; nucleotides outside the gene matches: 3. This CDR3 is built from 13 residues. Source study methods: The authors estimated nucleated cell counts from reference gene primer amplification. Sequenced by immunoSEQ multiplex PCR; TCRdb stores in-frame clones only, minus some. The D gene and trimming were derived from the DNA, and the V and J assignments and clone size from that table. This table holds roughly 150,000 clones, about 86% found once. The data derive from a study of blood T cell repertoires in COVID-19.

The chain employs TRBV30 and TRBJ1-2; 12 nucleotides match TRBD1. Sequencing used peripheral blood. The TCR was taken from a woman between 65 and 79 years old who had recovered from COVID-19. CDR3: CAWRGQGATGYTF. The CDR3 coding sequence is TGTGCCTGGAGGGGACAGGGGGCGACTGGCTACACCTTC.